This T cell receptor beta chain is from a study of T-cell reconstitution after alpha-beta-depleted transplantation in children. V dropped 3 bases and J dropped 10; count of bases not matched to a gene: 11. There are 16 residues in the CDR3. Germline assignment: CDR1 SGDLS and CDR2 YYNGEE. This clonotype was observed at least ten times. A TCRbeta library incorporating unique molecular identifiers was prepared. TCRdb called the PCR reads again in MiXCR, with one record for every CDR3 protein. Among about 690,000 distinct CDR3 sequences, roughly 15% were seen once, and the ten largest hold 1.1%. The material was PBMCs from the stem cell graft donor, obtained from the stem cell graft. This clonotype was sampled from a human donor who donated a stem cell graft to a child with acute myeloid leukemia. J is TRBJ1-6 and V is TRBV9; the match to TRBD1 covers 9 bases. The CDR3 region is CASSASSRGQGSPLHF. DNA for the CDR3: TGTGCCAGCAGCGCCAGCTCGAGGGGACAGGGATCACCCCTCCACTTT.